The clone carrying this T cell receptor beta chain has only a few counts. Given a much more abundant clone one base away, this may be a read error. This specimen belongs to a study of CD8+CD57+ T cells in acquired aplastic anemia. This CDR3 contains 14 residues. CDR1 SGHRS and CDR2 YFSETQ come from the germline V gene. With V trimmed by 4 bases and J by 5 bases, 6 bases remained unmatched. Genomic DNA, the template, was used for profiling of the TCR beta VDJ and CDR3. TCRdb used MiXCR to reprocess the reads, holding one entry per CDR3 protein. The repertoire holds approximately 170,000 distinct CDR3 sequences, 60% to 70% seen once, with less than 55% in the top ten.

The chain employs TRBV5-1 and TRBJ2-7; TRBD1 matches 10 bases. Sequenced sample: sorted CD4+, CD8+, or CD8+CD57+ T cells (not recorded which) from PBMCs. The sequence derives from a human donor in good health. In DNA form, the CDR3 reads TGCGCCAGCAGCCCGGGGGACAGGGGAAACGAGCAGTACTTC. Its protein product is CASSPGDRGNEQYF.